This T cell receptor (beta chain) emerged from a study of T cell responses to AZD1222 COVID-19 vaccine. General study points: Compared with day 0, the breadth and depth of the Spike-specific TCR repertoire rose significantly after two doses of AZD1222. AZD1222 recipients seropositive at baseline numbered only six or seven.

Per the germline V gene, CDR1 is MNHEY and CDR2 is SVGEGT. V was clipped by 0 bases and J by 0 bases; unmatched bases: 9. CDR3 length: 20 residues. About this clone: Its antigen is unknown.

Measured with immunoSEQ multiplex PCR; TCRdb has only the in-frame clones, and not every one. The table has 84,000 or so clones, approximately 90% seen once. The chain uses TRBV6-2 or TRBV6-3 and TRBJ2-1; TRBD2 matches at 12 bases. The sample was peripheral blood, taken on day 0 of AZD1222 vaccination. The clonotype was recovered from an adult in good health. The CDR3: CASSYSSWGLAGSSYNEQFF. For the CDR3, the DNA is TGTGCCAGCAGTTACTCGAGCTGGGGACTAGCGGGTAGCTCCTACAATGAGCAGTTCTTC.